This TCR beta chain was sequenced in a study of PD-1 blockade in classical Hodgkin lymphoma. Study findings and constraints: Patients excluded were those beginning nivolumab under 1 year after ASCT. Baseline diversity resembling that of newly diagnosed patients was seen in complete responders.

Clones were read by immunoSEQ multiplex PCR, and TCRdb kept only the in-frame ones, dropping some. The sample shows 15,000 to 25,000 clones, around 78% of them seen only once. Regarding this clone: Its antigen is not identified.

Documented time point: cycle 4 day 1 (C4D1), after 6 weeks of nivolumab. There was relapse after autologous stem cell transplantation in every patient, and there was variation in brentuximab vedotin exposure. Magnetic depletion of unwanted cells isolated CD4+ T cells from thawed PBMCs. The CDR3 has 13 residues. Germline values: CDR1 SGHDT, CDR2 YYEEEE. V was clipped by 2 bases and J by 8 bases, with 13 bases between them. The receptor comes from a human donor with classical Hodgkin lymphoma. The chain carries TRBV5-6 and TRBJ1-1, with a weak D call TRBD1 (5 bases). Sequenced here: CD4+ T cells from blood, sampled before the fourth cycle of nivolumab. Written as DNA, the CDR3 is TGTGCCAGCAGCTTACTCCGGACACGCGAAGCTTTCTTT. Translating gives CASSLLRTREAFF.